A single sample is the source of the 11 T cell receptor beta chains below, sequenced in a study of blood T cell repertoires in COVID-19. Profiling relied on immunoSEQ multiplex PCR, and the TCRdb table lists in-frame clones only, not all of them. The sample holds hundreds of thousands of clones, approximately 88% seen once. The sequenced sample was peripheral blood. These TCRs come from a woman aged 45-59 years with COVID-19, enrolled during active disease.

J is TRBJ1-1 and V is TRBV24-1; D gene uncertain. CDR3 length equals 11 residues. The germline V and J ends were trimmed by 8 bases and 1 base, with 4 bases remaining between them. CDR1 is KGHDR and CDR2 is SFDVKD in the germline V gene. This CDR3 is CATTENTEAFF. The CDR3 DNA is TGTGCCACCACAGAGAACACTGAAGCTTTCTTT.

The gene calls are TRBV15 and TRBJ2-7; TRBD2 matches 8 bases. Germline CDR1 LNHNV, CDR2 YYDKDF (reference sequence). The trim removed 1 base at V and 3 bases at J, leaving 14 bases unmatched. The CDR3 covers 18 residues. The CDR3 spells CATSRVSLAGPSDYEQYF. Here the CDR3 DNA reads TGTGCCACCAGCAGAGTAAGTTTAGCGGGACCAAGCGACTACGAGCAGTACTTC.

V and J are TRBV21-1 and TRBJ2-7; the table's D call, TRBD2, has no DNA check behind it. TRBV21-1 is classified as a pseudogene. This CDR3 is built from 14 residues. The CDR3 protein is CASSIGGGVPEQYF. CDR3 bases: TGTGCCAGCAGCATCGGCGGGGGGGTTCCCGAGCAGTACTTC.

V and J are TRBV7-2 and TRBJ1-1, with D possibly TRBD1 on 6 matching bases. The CDR3 is 16 residues long. V was trimmed by 2 bases and J by 1 base, leaving 14 bases between them. Germline V gene sequence: CDR1 SGHTA, CDR2 FQGNSA. The DNA of the CDR3 is TGTGCCAGCAGCTTAATGTCAGGGGTTACGAACACTGAAGCTTTCTTT. Translation: CASSLMSGVTNTEAFF.

V and J are TRBV7-9 and TRBJ1-1; D remains ambiguous. The germline CDR1 and CDR2 sequences are SEHNR and FQNEAQ (reference sequence). V was shortened by 3 bases and J by 3 bases, with 11 bases between the two germline ends. The CDR3 contains 14 residues. The CDR3 protein is CASSLGGGDTEAFF. The DNA of the CDR3 is TGTGCCAGCAGCTTGGGAGGTGGGGACACTGAAGCTTTCTTT.

The rearrangement joins TRBV6-2 or TRBV6-3 to TRBJ1-1; 9 nucleotides line up with TRBD1. Germline assignment: CDR1 MNHEY and CDR2 SVGEGT. The CDR3 length is 15 residues. The V segment lost 2 bases and the J segment 1 base; nucleotides outside the gene matches: 2. CDR3 DNA sequence: TGTGCCAGCAGTTACGGGGGACAGGGGAACACTGAAGCTTTCTTT. Translation: CASSYGGQGNTEAFF.

CDR3 sequence: CASSVEGGRAPAENTEAFF. The CDR3 DNA is TGTGCCAGCAGCGTAGAGGGGGGGCGGGCCCCCGCCGAAAACACTGAAGCTTTCTTT. This chain joins TRBV9 and TRBJ1-1; the D gene is possibly TRBD1 (6 bases). CDR3 length equals 19 residues. The V end lost 0 bases, the J end lost 2 bases, and 23 bases lay between the germline ends. CDR1 is SGDLS and CDR2 is YYNGEE in the germline V gene.

This chain links TRBV9 with TRBJ2-2; 12 bases line up with TRBD2. J was trimmed by 3 bases and V by 0 bases; bases with no gene match: 15. The V gene's germline CDR1 is SGDLS and CDR2 YYNGEE. The CDR3 is made up of 21 amino acids. CDR3 amino acids: CASSVVDQLAGGRGDTGELFF. CDR3 DNA sequence: TGTGCCAGCAGCGTAGTAGACCAACTAGCGGGGGGCCGTGGTGACACCGGGGAGCTGTTTTTT.

The chain uses TRBV30 and TRBJ1-3; D gene uncertain. Trimming stripped 3 bases from V and 0 bases from J, with 6 bases between. The CDR3 length is 13 residues. Germline CDR1 GTSNPN, CDR2 SVGIG (reference sequence). This chain's CDR3 is CAWRPGSGNTIYF. The CDR3 nucleotides read TGTGCCTGGAGGCCCGGCTCTGGAAACACCATATATTTT.

The V gene is TRBV10-3, the J gene TRBJ1-4, with D perhaps matching TRBD1 (6 bases). Germline CDR1 and CDR2: ENHRY and SYGVKD. The CDR3 runs 15 residues. Trimming shortened V by 7 bases and J by 8 bases, and 20 bases separated the two germline ends. The CDR3 is CAIKGGTGREEKLFF. In DNA, the CDR3 is TGTGCCATCAAGGGGGGGACGGGGAGGGAAGAAAAACTGTTTTTT.

This chain links TRBV24-1 with TRBJ2-3, with a possible D match to TRBD2 (5 bases). Between the trimmed V and J ends, which lost 1 base and 1 base, there was a span of 8 bases. CDR1 and CDR2 from the germline V gene are KGHDR and SFDVKD. This CDR3 spans 15 amino acids. The CDR3 protein is CATSDFTRGTDTQYF. The CDR3 DNA follows: TGTGCCACCAGTGATTTTACGAGGGGCACAGATACGCAGTATTTT.